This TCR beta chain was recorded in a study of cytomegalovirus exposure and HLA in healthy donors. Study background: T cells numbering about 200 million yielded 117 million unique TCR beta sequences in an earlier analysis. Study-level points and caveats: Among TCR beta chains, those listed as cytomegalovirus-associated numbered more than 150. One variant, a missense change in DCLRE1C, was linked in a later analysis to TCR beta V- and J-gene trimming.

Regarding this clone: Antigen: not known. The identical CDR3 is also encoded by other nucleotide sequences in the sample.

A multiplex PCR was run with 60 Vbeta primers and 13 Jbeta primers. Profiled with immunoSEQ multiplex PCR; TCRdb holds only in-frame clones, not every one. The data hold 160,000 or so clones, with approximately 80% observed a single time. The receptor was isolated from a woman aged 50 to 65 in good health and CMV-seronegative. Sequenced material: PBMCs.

Here the CDR3 DNA reads TGTGCCAGCAGTGGTACATACAATGAGCAGTTCTTC. The encoded protein is CASSGTYNEQFF. The rearrangement uses TRBV25-1 and TRBJ2-1, with D hard to call. The germline V gene has CDR1 MGHDK and CDR2 SYGVNS. Deletions cut 4 bases from V and 4 bases from J, with 5 bases between. This CDR3 has 12 amino acids.